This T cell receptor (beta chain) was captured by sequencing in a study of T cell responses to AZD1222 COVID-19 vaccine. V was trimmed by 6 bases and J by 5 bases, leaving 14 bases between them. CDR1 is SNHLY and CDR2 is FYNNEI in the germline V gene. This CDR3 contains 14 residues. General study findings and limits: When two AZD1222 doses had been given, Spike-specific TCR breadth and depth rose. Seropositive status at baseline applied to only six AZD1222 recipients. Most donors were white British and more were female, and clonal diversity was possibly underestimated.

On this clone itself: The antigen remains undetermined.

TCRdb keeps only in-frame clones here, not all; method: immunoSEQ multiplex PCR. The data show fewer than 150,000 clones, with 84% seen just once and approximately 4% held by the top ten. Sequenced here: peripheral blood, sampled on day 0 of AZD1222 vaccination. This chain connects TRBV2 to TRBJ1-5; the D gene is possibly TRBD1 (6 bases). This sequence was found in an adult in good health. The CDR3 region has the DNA TGTGCCAGCAGCGTGGACAGCAATGATCAGCCCCAGCATTTT. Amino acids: CASSVDSNDQPQHF.